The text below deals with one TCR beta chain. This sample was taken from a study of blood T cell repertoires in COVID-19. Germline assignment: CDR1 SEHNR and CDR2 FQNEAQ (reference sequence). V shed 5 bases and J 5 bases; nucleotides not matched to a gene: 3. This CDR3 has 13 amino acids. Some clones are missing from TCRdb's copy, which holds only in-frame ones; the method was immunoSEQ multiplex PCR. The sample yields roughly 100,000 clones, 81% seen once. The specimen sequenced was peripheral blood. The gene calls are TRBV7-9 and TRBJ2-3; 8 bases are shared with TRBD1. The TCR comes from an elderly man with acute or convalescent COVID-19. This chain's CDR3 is CASSGGQGDTQYF. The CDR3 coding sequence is TGTGCCAGCAGCGGCGGACAGGGAGATACGCAGTATTTT.